A single sample gave rise to the 18 T cell receptor beta chains below, sequenced in a study of graft-versus-host responses after intestinal transplantation. Clones were sequenced by immunoSEQ multiplex PCR, and TCRdb holds only the in-frame ones, with some missing. This table holds 25,000 to 35,000 clones, 90% to 95% found once. Here the sequenced sample was PBMCs, taken around 70 days after intestinal transplant. The receptors stem from a human patient who received an intestinal transplant, so some T cells may come from the graft donor.

The chain employs TRBV7-9 and TRBJ2-5; no clear D gene. The germline V gene has CDR1 SEHNR and CDR2 FQNEAQ (reference sequence). The CDR3 is 15 amino acids. V lost 5 bases and J lost 3, with 16 bases in between. CDR3 sequence reads: CASSPGYEDKETQYF. In DNA, the CDR3 is TGTGCCAGCAGCCCCGGGTACGAGGATAAAGAGACCCAGTACTTC.

This chain uses TRBV30 with TRBJ2-7; D is undetermined. CDR3 length: 13 amino acids. Germline CDR1 is GTSNPN and CDR2 is SVGIG (reference sequence). The V end lost 2 bases, the J end lost 2 bases, and 10 bases lay between the germline ends. CDR3 coding DNA: TGTGCCTGGAGTTACGGCGCCCCCTACGAGCAGTACTTC. It yields the protein CAWSYGAPYEQYF.

The chain recombines TRBV6-5 with TRBJ1-1, with 7 positions matching TRBD1. CDR3 length: 15 amino acids. After removal of 0 bases from V and 3 bases from J, the junction contained 4 bases not matched to a gene. The germline gives CDR1 MNHEY, CDR2 SVGAGI. The CDR3, as DNA: TGTGCCAGCAGTTACTCGGCAGGGGGGGACACTGAAGCTTTCTTT. Translated, it gives CASSYSAGGDTEAFF.

This chain joins TRBV6-6 and TRBJ2-7; 9 bases map to TRBD2. Germline CDR1 MNHNY, CDR2 SVGAGI (reference sequence). The CDR3 loop spans 16 amino acids. The trim removed 6 bases at V and 4 bases at J, leaving 13 bases unmatched. This CDR3 is CASRLQVTSGIYEQYF. Written as DNA, the CDR3 is TGTGCCAGCAGACTCCAAGTGACTAGCGGAATATACGAGCAGTACTTC.

The genes are TRBV6-6 and TRBJ1-6, with D perhaps TRBD1 (5 bases). Germline CDR1 reads MNHNY; CDR2 reads SVGAGI (reference sequence). With 5 bases removed from V and 9 bases from J, the gap between germline ends came to 17 bases. This CDR3 has 15 amino acids. This CDR3 reads CASSQTAEGTSPLHF. The DNA for the CDR3 is TGTGCCAGCAGTCAAACCGCAGAGGGGACTTCACCCCTCCACTTT.

This rearrangement joins TRBV5-1 to TRBJ1-4; 8 bases line up with TRBD1. The trim removed 3 bases at V and 6 bases at J, leaving 4 bases unmatched. The CDR3 is made up of 14 amino acids. Germline V gene data show CDR1 as SGHRS and CDR2 as YFSETQ. In nucleotides, the CDR3 is TGCGCCAGCAGCTCAGGGGGCATGGATGAAAAACTGTTTTTT. Translated, it gives CASSSGGMDEKLFF.

CDR3 loop: CASSQDWGVPDTPSSYNEQFF. In nucleotides, the CDR3 is TGCGCCAGCAGCCAAGATTGGGGGGTACCGGACACACCCTCCTCCTACAATGAGCAGTTCTTC. The chain uses TRBV4-3 and TRBJ2-1; D perhaps matches TRBD2 (6 bases). The V gene's germline CDR1 is LGHNA and CDR2 YSLEER. V lost 0 bases, J lost 0 bases, and 24 bases lay in between. This CDR3 is built from 21 residues.

Only one count was recorded for this clone. The J gene is TRBJ2-5, the V gene TRBV28; unclear D gene. Between the trimmed V and J ends, which lost 5 bases and 1 base, there was a span of 11 bases. In germline, CDR1 is MDHEN, CDR2 SYDVKM. The CDR3 has 14 residues. The CDR3 DNA is TGTGCCAGCAGTGCCCGTATGATCCAAGAGACCCAGTACTTC. Its translation is CASSARMIQETQYF.

The chain couples TRBV29-1 to TRBJ2-3; no clear D. Germline V gene data show CDR1 as SQVTM and CDR2 as ANQGSEA. The V end was cut by 3 bases, the J end by 1 base, with 11 bases between. The CDR3 is made up of 14 amino acids. CDR3 in amino acids: CSVDKGWGTDTQYF. CDR3 DNA sequence: TGCAGCGTTGATAAGGGTTGGGGCACAGATACGCAGTATTTT.

The sample holds one count of this clone. The genes are TRBV14 and TRBJ2-7; 8 bases are shared with TRBD2. Per the germline V gene, CDR1 is SGHDN and CDR2 is FVKESK. The V and J ends lost 0 bases and 2 bases, in that order; junction bases with no gene match: 6. This CDR3 contains 16 residues. CDR3 protein: CASSQDTREDTYEQYF. Here the CDR3 DNA reads TGTGCCAGCAGCCAAGATACGCGGGAGGACACCTACGAGCAGTACTTC.

The rearrangement uses TRBV10-3 and TRBJ2-3; weak D call: TRBD2 (6 bases). Germline CDR1 reads ENHRY; CDR2 reads SYGVKD. V gave up 7 bases and J gave up 2 bases, with 13 bases separating them. The CDR3 loop spans 14 amino acids. The CDR3 DNA sequence: TGTGCCATCACCGGGAGCTTTCCCACAGATACGCAGTATTTT. Translating it yields CAITGSFPTDTQYF.

The chain joins TRBV19 to TRBJ2-3; 10 bases are shared with TRBD2. J lost 13 bases, V lost 3 bases, and 10 bases had no gene match. This CDR3 spans 14 amino acids. From germline, CDR1 is LNHDA and CDR2 SQIVND (reference sequence). The CDR3 loop is CASSMSSGSMQKYF. DNA of the CDR3: TGTGCCAGTAGTATGTCTAGCGGGAGTATGCAGAAGTATTTT.

This clone was detected a few times. The chain uses TRBV9 and TRBJ2-7; no firm D call. Germline loops: CDR1 SGDLS, CDR2 YYNGEE. V lost 2 bases, J lost 6 bases, and 9 bases lay in between. The CDR3 is 12 residues long. CDR3 in amino acids: CASSVNSREQYF. The DNA of the CDR3 is TGTGCCAGCAGCGTTAACTCCCGCGAGCAGTACTTC.

The chain is built from TRBV5-6 and TRBJ2-1; weak D call: TRBD1 (6 bases). V shed 3 bases and J shed 0 bases, with 10 bases lying between them. The CDR3 loop spans 15 amino acids. From germline, CDR1 is SGHDT and CDR2 YYEEEE. The CDR3 loop reads CASSSGHSSYNEQFF. The CDR3 coding sequence is TGTGCCAGCAGCTCGGGACATAGCTCCTACAATGAGCAGTTCTTC.

The chain recombines TRBV2 with TRBJ2-5; 10 nucleotides agree with TRBD2. Near its end, the DNA agrees better with TRBJ2-7, so the J call may be wrong. The CDR3 is 16 amino acids. Germline assignment: CDR1 SNHLY and CDR2 FYNNEI. The CDR3 region is CASSKLRLAGPYEQYF. For the CDR3, the DNA is TGTGCCAGCAGTAAGTTAAGACTAGCGGGTCCCTACGAGCAGTACTTC.

The V gene is TRBV2, the J gene TRBJ1-2, with no clear D. This CDR3 is built from 12 residues. V was clipped by 5 bases and J by 5 bases, with 9 bases between them. CDR1 and CDR2 from the germline V gene are SNHLY and FYNNEI. The CDR3 DNA reads as TGTGCCAGCAGTCCGAGAATATATGGCTACACCTTC. It codes for CASSPRIYGYTF.

V gene TRBV18 combines with J gene TRBJ2-6; 7 bases are shared with TRBD2. The CDR3 is 18 amino acids. Germline lookup yields CDR1 KGHSH and CDR2 LQKENI. V was clipped by 2 bases and J by 0 bases; unmatched bases: 7. In DNA, the CDR3 is TGTGCCAGCTCACCAATGGCACTAGCGAGCTCTGGGGCCAACGTCCTGACTTTC. This codes for CASSPMALASSGANVLTF.

V usage is TRBV4-2 and J usage is TRBJ2-3; TRBD2 matches at 8 bases. The V gene end was trimmed by 1 base and the J gene end by 7 bases; junction bases not matched to a gene: 7. Germline V CDR1 and CDR2: LGHNA, YNFKEQ. The CDR3 contains 15 residues. As DNA, the CDR3 is TGTGCCAGCAGCCAAGCTCGGGAGGGGTCGAATACGCAGTATTTT. Encoded protein: CASSQAREGSNTQYF.